The next 30 T cell receptor beta chains were all read from a single sample in a study of blood T cells in healthy people across ages. The second PCR ran about 6 to 11 cycles with a sample-barcoded 5' primer and J-beta primers. TCRdb re-derived calls from the 5' RACE reads in MiXCR, one entry per CDR3 protein. Of over 600,000 distinct CDR3 sequences in the sample, about 45% were seen once. Sequenced material: blood. The receptors here all came from a man older than 75 in good health.

This chain links TRBV20-1 with TRBJ1-6, with TRBD1 identical over 7 bases. The CDR3 loop spans 15 amino acids. CDR1 DFQATT and CDR2 SNEGSKA come from the germline V gene (reference sequence). The junction had 9 bases not matched to a gene; V was cut back by 0 bases and J by 10 bases. The CDR3 sequence is CSARDVTGKGSPLHF. The CDR3 nucleotides read TGCAGTGCTAGAGATGTGACAGGGAAAGGATCACCCCTCCACTTT.

This sequence joins TRBV2 and TRBJ2-7, with D unclear. The CDR3 totals 14 residues. CDR1 and CDR2 (germline): SNHLY, FYNNEI. V gave up 7 bases and J gave up 0 bases, with 13 bases separating them. The CDR3 coding sequence is TGTGCCAGCAAACCTATCAAGGCCTCCTACGAGCAGTACTTC. Translated, it gives CASKPIKASYEQYF.

This clonotype has just a few counts. This chain connects TRBV9 to TRBJ2-7; 7 nucleotides agree with TRBD1. This CDR3 has 15 amino acids. V shed 0 bases and J 2 bases; nucleotides not matched to a gene: 5. Germline-derived CDR1 and CDR2 are SGDLS and YYNGEE. The CDR3 DNA is TGTGCCAGCAGCGTAGGGACAGGTACTCCCTACGAGCAGTACTTC. This sequence encodes CASSVGTGTPYEQYF.

The chain employs TRBV10-3 and TRBJ2-7; tentative D call: TRBD1 (5 bases). This CDR3 is 16 amino acids long. Trimming took off 8 bases at V and 1 base at J, with 21 bases between the two ends. Germline loops: CDR1 ENHRY, CDR2 SYGVKD. In DNA form, the CDR3 reads TGTGCCATCGGTGGACATCTCCGTGGCTCTTCCTACGAGCAGTACTTC. Translation: CAIGGHLRGSSYEQYF.

This clonotype appeared a few times. A much larger clone is a single base away; this may be a read error. V and J are TRBV29-1 and TRBJ1-2; 9 bases line up with TRBD1. The V and J ends lost 7 bases and 8 bases, in that order; junction bases with no gene match: 11. The CDR3 runs 13 residues. In germline, CDR1 is SQVTM, CDR2 ANQGSEA. DNA for the CDR3: TGCAGCGGGGGGGACAGGGCGCGCGGGGGCTACACCTTC. Residues: CSGGDRARGGYTF.

The rearrangement joins TRBV20-1 to TRBJ2-7; D is unresolved. This CDR3 region has 13 residues. V shed 5 bases and J shed 1 base, with 12 bases lying between them. The germline gives CDR1 DFQATT, CDR2 SNEGSKA (reference sequence). CDR3 nucleotide sequence: TGCAGTGCTCACGACGGCTCATCCTACGAGCAGTACTTC. Translation gives CSAHDGSSYEQYF.

The table lists this clonotype with a few counts. This chain links TRBV13 with TRBJ2-3; 10 nucleotides agree with TRBD2. The germline gives CDR1 PRHDT, CDR2 FYEKMQ (reference sequence). Losses at the gene ends were 2 bases for V and 3 bases for J; bases not matched to a gene: 5. The CDR3 is 16 residues long. CDR3 region: CASSLSSGRGTDTQYF. In nucleotides, the CDR3 is TGTGCCAGCAGCTTATCTAGCGGGAGAGGTACAGATACGCAGTATTTT.

This clonotype showed up just a few times. V gene TRBV20-1 combines with J gene TRBJ2-1; 11 bases match TRBD2. Germline V lookup: CDR1 DFQATT, CDR2 SNEGSKA (reference sequence). This CDR3 comprises 14 residues. The trim removed 6 bases at V and 5 bases at J, leaving 6 bases unmatched. The CDR3 coding sequence is TGCAGTGCCGAGGGGGGACTAGCGGACAATGAGCAGTTCTTC. Translation gives CSAEGGLADNEQFF.

The chain recombines TRBV28 with TRBJ2-5; D ambiguous. The germline CDR1 and CDR2 sequences are MDHEN and SYDVKM. There are 13 residues in the CDR3. The V and J ends lost 6 bases and 3 bases respectively, with 11 bases between them. CDR3 nucleotides: TGTGCCAGCAGGGCCTCGCTCAAAGAGACCCAGTACTTC. This encodes CASRASLKETQYF.

V and J are TRBV5-5 and TRBJ2-5; TRBD2 aligns across 13 bases. CDR3 length equals 15 residues. The germline CDR1 and CDR2 sequences are SGHKS and YYEKEE (reference sequence). Trimming took 3 bases from V and 11 from J; bases not matched to a gene: 10. The CDR3: CASSWVGTSGKEQYF. CDR3 bases: TGTGCCAGCAGCTGGGTAGGGACTAGCGGGAAAGAGCAGTACTTC. Drawing the rest from reference TRBV5-5 and TRBJ2-5, the complete variable domain is DAGVTQSPTHLIKTRGQQVTLRCSPISGHKSVSWYQQVLGQGPQFIFQYYEKEERGRGNFPDRFSARQFPNYSSELNVNALLLGDSALYLCASSWVGTSGKEQYFGPGTRLLVL.

The chain uses TRBV12-5 and TRBJ2-1; D is possibly TRBD2 (6 bases). Germline values: CDR1 LGHNT, CDR2 FRNRAP. This CDR3 region has 13 residues. V was pared by 5 bases and J by 9 bases, with 14 bases between. The DNA for the CDR3 is TGTGCTAGTGGTGTACACCTCGGGGGTGAGCAGTTCTTC. Translated: CASGVHLGGEQFF.

This clonotype was seen a few times. The chain recombines TRBV12-3 or TRBV12-4 with TRBJ1-2, with D perhaps matching TRBD1 (6 bases). The CDR3 is 13 amino acids. Trimming left V 4 bases short and J 7 bases short, with 13 bases between. The CDR3 sequence is CASSYGQYGGYTF. The CDR3, as DNA: TGTGCCAGCAGTTACGGACAGTACGGTGGCTACACCTTC.

The V call is TRBV7-9, the J call TRBJ2-7; D gene ambiguous. The CDR3 length is 15 residues. Germline CDR1 is SEHNR and CDR2 is FQNEAQ (reference sequence). Trimming cost V 3 bases and J 7 bases, with 19 bases left between them. The CDR3 spells CASSLRSLGKGEQYF. DNA of the CDR3: TGTGCCAGCAGCTTGAGGTCACTGGGCAAGGGTGAGCAGTACTTC.

J is TRBJ2-7 and V is TRBV10-3; 10 bases line up with TRBD2. The CDR3 is made up of 14 amino acids. Germline trimming cut 6 bases from V and 7 bases from J; bases unmatched to any gene: 9. CDR1 and CDR2 (germline): ENHRY, SYGVKD. The CDR3 bases are TGTGCCATCAGGGGGACTAGCGCGCACAATGAGCAGTACTTC. Amino acid sequence: CAIRGTSAHNEQYF.

The chain has TRBV20-1 and TRBJ2-1; TRBD2 might be the D (5 bases). This CDR3 spans 14 amino acids. V lost 6 bases, J lost 4 bases, and 16 bases lay in between. CDR1 and CDR2 from the germline V gene are DFQATT and SNEGSKA (reference sequence). The CDR3 DNA reads TGCAGTGCCCGGACTGTTCGTAGTTACAATGAGCAGTTCTTC. Translation: CSARTVRSYNEQFF.

J is TRBJ2-1 and V is TRBV7-3; D remains ambiguous. Germline CDR1 reads SGHTA; CDR2 reads FQGTGA. The length of the CDR3 is 14 residues. Trimming removed 5 bases at V and 6 bases at J, with 14 bases between. The CDR3 spells CASSVGHASNEQFF. The DNA for the CDR3 is TGTGCCAGCAGCGTAGGGCACGCCAGCAATGAGCAGTTCTTC. The full variable domain, in which reference TRBV7-3 and TRBJ2-1 provide the parts outside the CDR3, is GAGVSQTPSNKVTEKGKYVELRCDPISGHTALYWYRQSLGQGPEFLIYFQGTGAADDSGLPNDRFFAVRPEGSVSTLKIQRTERGDSAVYLCASSVGHASNEQFFGPGTRLTVL.

This clonotype was seen at least ten times. The V and J genes are TRBV7-2 and TRBJ2-7; 8 bases line up with TRBD2. From germline, CDR1 is SGHTA and CDR2 FQGNSA. J lost 0 bases, V lost 5 bases, and 9 bases had no gene match. This CDR3 spans 16 amino acids. CDR3 loop: CASSPSGSGVSYEQYF. CDR3 nucleotides: TGTGCCAGCAGCCCGAGCGGTAGCGGGGTCTCCTACGAGCAGTACTTC.

The gene calls are TRBV14 and TRBJ2-5; D uncertain. The end of the DNA fits TRBJ2-7 better, so the J call may be wrong. Germline values: CDR1 SGHDN, CDR2 FVKESK. The CDR3 loop spans 12 amino acids. CDR3 sequence reads: CASSQVTSEQYF. The CDR3 DNA is TGTGCCAGCAGCCAAGTTACCAGCGAGCAGTACTTC.

Worth noting for this clonotype: Just one base apart from a much larger clone, this may be a read error. The chain uses TRBV7-2 and TRBJ2-1, with 7 bases fitting TRBD2. Germline CDR1 is SGHTA and CDR2 is FQGNSA. The V gene end was trimmed by 0 bases and the J gene end by 10 bases; junction bases not matched to a gene: 12. This CDR3 region has 16 residues. DNA of the CDR3: TGTGCCAGCAGCTTAGCCCAGGGAGGGTCCTCCTACGAGCAGTTCTTC. This sequence encodes CASSLAQGGSSYEQFF.

This rearrangement joins TRBV20-1 to TRBJ2-1; TRBD1 aligns across 9 bases. Germline V lookup: CDR1 DFQATT, CDR2 SNEGSKA (reference sequence). Germline trimming cut 7 bases from V and 2 bases from J; bases unmatched to any gene: 6. The CDR3 length is 14 residues. The CDR3 here is CSVEQGAPYNEQFF. DNA for the CDR3: TGCAGTGTCGAACAGGGGGCCCCCTACAATGAGCAGTTCTTC.

This clonotype was observed at least ten times. The gene calls are TRBV12-3 or TRBV12-4 and TRBJ2-1, with 8 bases aligning to TRBD2. The length of the CDR3 is 13 residues. After removal of 6 bases from V and 6 bases from J, the junction contained 4 bases not matched to a gene. CDR3 loop: CASSFGTSNEQFF. The CDR3 bases are TGTGCCAGCAGCTTCGGGACTAGCAATGAGCAGTTCTTC.

The count of this clonotype is one. Here the CDR3 DNA reads TGTGCCAGCAGCTCTCCCTCCGGGGTGGCGTACCAAGAGACCCAGTACTTC. Translation: CASSSPSGVAYQETQYF. The gene calls are TRBV9 and TRBJ2-5, with D maybe TRBD2 (5 bases). V shed 4 bases and J shed 0 bases, with 19 bases lying between them. The CDR3 runs 17 residues. Per the germline V gene, CDR1 is SGDLS and CDR2 is YYNGEE.

The rearrangement links TRBV4-3 to TRBJ2-7, with 12 bases lining up with TRBD2. The J call may be wrong; the DNA end is better matched by TRBJ2-5. This CDR3 is built from 17 residues. CDR1 and CDR2 (germline): LGHNA, YSLEER. The chain's CDR3 is CASSPAGASGREETQYF. The CDR3 nucleotides read TGCGCCAGCAGCCCCGCCGGGGCTAGCGGGAGGGAAGAGACCCAGTACTTC.

This chain uses TRBV7-2 with TRBJ2-1, with D perhaps TRBD1 or TRBD2 (5 bases each). V lost 6 bases and J lost 0, with 12 bases in between. Germline loops: CDR1 SGHTA, CDR2 FQGNSA. This CDR3 comprises 15 residues. In nucleotides, the CDR3 is TGTGCCAGCAGTGGGACCCTCAACTCCTACAATGAGCAGTTCTTC. Protein product: CASSGTLNSYNEQFF.

CDR3 coding DNA: TGCGCCAGCAGCCCAGGCGGGAGTCCCCCCAATGAGCAGTTCTTC. Residues: CASSPGGSPPNEQFF. The chain employs TRBV5-1 and TRBJ2-1; 7 bases are shared with TRBD2. Germline-derived CDR1 and CDR2 are SGHRS and YFSETQ. Germline trimming cut 4 bases from V and 6 bases from J; bases unmatched to any gene: 10. CDR3 length: 15 residues. Based on the CDR3 plus reference TRBV5-1 and TRBJ2-1, the full variable domain is KAGVTQTPRYLIKTRGQQVTLSCSPISGHRSVSWYQQTPGQGLQFLFEYFSETQRNKGNFPGRFSGRQFSNSRSEMNVSTLELGDSALYLCASSPGGSPPNEQFFGPGTRLTVL.

V usage is TRBV12-3 or TRBV12-4 and J usage is TRBJ2-5; TRBD2 aligns across 12 bases. This CDR3 region has 14 residues. The trim removed 8 bases at V and 5 bases at J, leaving 6 bases unmatched. The CDR3 protein is CASSGLAGSETQYF. The CDR3 DNA reads as TGTGCCAGCTCGGGACTAGCGGGTTCGGAGACCCAGTACTTC.

CDR3 nucleotide sequence: TGTGCCAGCAGCGTAGGGTCGACCTACGGGACAGGGCGCGGCTACACCTTC. As protein: CASSVGSTYGTGRGYTF. The J gene is TRBJ1-2, the V gene TRBV9; 9 bases agree with TRBD1. Germline V gene lookup returns CDR1 SGDLS and CDR2 YYNGEE. The CDR3 covers 17 residues. V was pared by 0 bases and J by 8 bases, with 14 bases of the junction left unmatched.

The chain links TRBV9 to TRBJ2-5, with 10 positions matching TRBD1. V lost 4 bases to trimming and J lost 11 bases; unmatched junction nucleotides: 14. The CDR3 has 15 amino acids. Germline-derived CDR1 and CDR2 are SGDLS and YYNGEE. CDR3 DNA: TGTGCCAGCAGCTTTGCCGGGACAGGGGTCGATGAGCAGTACTTC. It translates to CASSFAGTGVDEQYF.

The chain couples TRBV9 to TRBJ2-1; TRBD2 matches at 11 bases. This CDR3 is built from 15 residues. Looked up from germline, CDR1 is SGDLS and CDR2 is YYNGEE. V lost 4 bases to trimming and J lost 9 bases; unmatched junction nucleotides: 9. The CDR3 reads CASSLTSGSNSEQFF. CDR3 in DNA: TGTGCCAGCAGCCTTACTAGCGGGAGTAATAGTGAGCAGTTCTTC.

J is TRBJ1-5 and V is TRBV9; D unresolved. CDR1 is SGDLS, CDR2 YYNGEE, per germline. The CDR3 covers 15 residues. Trimming pared 4 bases from V and 5 bases from J, leaving 16 bases between. CDR3 sequence: CASSPGPPPDQPQHF. DNA of the CDR3: TGTGCCAGCAGCCCCGGTCCTCCGCCCGATCAGCCCCAGCATTTT.